These 5 T cell receptor beta chains were all obtained from the same sample, sequenced in a study of cytomegalovirus exposure and HLA in healthy donors. Assay: immunoSEQ multiplex PCR; the TCRdb copy retains only in-frame clones and omits some. The sample carries tens of thousands of clones, roughly nine tenths recorded once. Material for sequencing was PBMCs. The receptors derive from a young man in good health and CMV-seronegative.

This sequence joins TRBV7-2 and TRBJ2-5; weak D call: TRBD2 (5 bases). The V and J ends lost 5 bases and 0 bases respectively, with 10 bases between them. The CDR3 spans 14 residues. Germline loops: CDR1 SGHTA, CDR2 FQGNSA. For the CDR3, the DNA is TGTGCCAGCAGCCCCACGGGATACCAAGAGACCCAGTACTTC. Translated, it gives CASSPTGYQETQYF.

This chain connects TRBV6-6 to TRBJ2-5, with D unresolved. CDR3 length: 13 residues. Germline values: CDR1 MNHNY, CDR2 SVGAGI (reference sequence). V was pared by 7 bases and J by 1 base, with 10 bases between. The CDR3 spells CASTLSFQETQYF. CDR3 nucleotide sequence: TGTGCCAGCACTTTGTCTTTCCAAGAGACCCAGTACTTC.

The CDR3: CASSLPVMRSYNEQFF. In DNA form, the CDR3 reads TGCGCCAGCAGCCTCCCCGTGATGAGGTCCTACAATGAGCAGTTCTTC. V is TRBV5-1 and J is TRBJ2-1; D is uncertain. V was pared by 4 bases and J by 1 base, with 15 bases between. The V gene's germline CDR1 is SGHRS and CDR2 YFSETQ. The CDR3 contains 16 residues.

The J gene is TRBJ2-2, the V gene TRBV4-3; the D gene is possibly TRBD2 (6 bases). Germline loops: CDR1 LGHNA, CDR2 YSLEER. There are 17 residues in the CDR3. Trimming stripped 4 bases from V and 4 bases from J, with 19 bases between. The CDR3 loop is CASSPRMGGIATGELFF. The CDR3 DNA sequence: TGCGCCAGCAGCCCCAGGATGGGCGGGATAGCCACCGGGGAGCTGTTTTTT.

The V call is TRBV29-1, the J call TRBJ2-3; weak D call: TRBD2 (5 bases). Germline lookup yields CDR1 SQVTM and CDR2 ANQGSEA. V lost 3 bases and J lost 6, with 13 bases in between. The CDR3 covers 13 residues. DNA for the CDR3: TGCAGCGTTGACTCGGGATCCTCGGATACGCAGTATTTT. Protein sequence: CSVDSGSSDTQYF.